The 30 T cell receptor beta chains in this list originate from one sample, sequenced in a study of T-cell memory formation after mild COVID-19. MiXCR, run by TCRdb on the 5' RACE reads, gives a single entry per CDR3 protein. The repertoire holds 350,000 to 450,000 distinct CDR3 sequences, with 25% to 30% as singletons. The sample taken for sequencing was PBMCs or a T cell subset sorted from them (not recorded which). The origin of the receptors is an adult woman who had mild COVID-19 (a few samples of this study predate the infection). Cell type and time point are not known.

The chain links TRBV6-2 or TRBV6-3 to TRBJ2-7; TRBD2 might be the D (6 bases). V shed 8 bases and J shed 4 bases, with 15 bases lying between them. The CDR3 consists of 13 residues. Per germline, CDR1 MNHEY and CDR2 SVGEGT. CDR3 sequence reads: CASRPGLGYEQYF. CDR3 in DNA: TGTGCCAGCCGACCGGGACTGGGTTACGAGCAGTACTTC.

V gene TRBV6-5 combines with J gene TRBJ2-3; 12 bases are a match to TRBD2. The CDR3 runs to 16 residues. Trimming at V came to 2 bases and at J to 2 bases, leaving 2 bases not matched to a gene. CDR1 is MNHEY and CDR2 is SVGAGI in the germline V gene. The CDR3 bases are TGTGCCAGCAGTTACGGACTAGCGGGGCTCACAGATACGCAGTATTTT. This translates into CASSYGLAGLTDTQYF.

V is TRBV20-1 and J is TRBJ1-1, with D uncertain. The ends were cut back, 0 bases at V and 7 bases at J, with 6 bases in the middle. Germline-derived CDR1 and CDR2 are DFQATT and SNEGSKA (reference sequence). The CDR3 contains 11 residues. The CDR3 loop is CSARDWGEAFF. The CDR3 DNA sequence: TGCAGTGCTAGAGATTGGGGTGAAGCTTTCTTT.

The chain combines TRBV5-1 with TRBJ2-1; TRBD2 matches at 15 bases. This CDR3 comprises 17 residues. CDR1 and CDR2 from the germline V gene are SGHRS and YFSETQ. J lost 10 bases, V lost 3 bases, and 11 bases had no gene match. CDR3 residues: CASSSGTSGGPRYEQFF. DNA of the CDR3: TGCGCCAGCAGCTCCGGGACTAGCGGGGGGCCCCGGTACGAGCAGTTCTTC.

This sequence joins TRBV4-2 and TRBJ1-4, with TRBD1 as a possible D gene (5 bases). In germline, CDR1 is LGHNA, CDR2 YNFKEQ. V shed 2 bases and J shed 0 bases, with 13 bases lying between them. The CDR3 has 17 residues. Here the CDR3 reads CASSQSIPGATNEKLFF. The CDR3, as DNA: TGTGCCAGCAGCCAATCTATACCGGGGGCAACTAATGAAAAACTGTTTTTT.

This chain connects TRBV10-3 to TRBJ2-2; 7 bases are a match to TRBD2. J was trimmed by 6 bases and V by 4 bases; bases with no gene match: 2. Germline CDR1 is ENHRY and CDR2 is SYGVKD. The CDR3 sequence is 13 residues long. CDR3 sequence: CAISGGGPGELFF. The DNA of the CDR3 is TGTGCCATCAGTGGCGGGGGACCCGGGGAGCTGTTTTTT.

The chain couples TRBV6-5 to TRBJ2-1; 12 bases are shared with TRBD2. Trimming took 0 bases from V and 4 from J; bases not matched to a gene: 7. CDR1 is MNHEY and CDR2 is SVGAGI in the germline V gene. The CDR3 is 18 amino acids. The chain's CDR3 is CASSYSLAGGPSYNEQFF. The CDR3 coding sequence is TGTGCCAGCAGTTACTCCCTAGCGGGGGGGCCGAGTTACAATGAGCAGTTCTTC.

This clonotype was detected a few times. CDR3 in DNA: TGTGCCAGCAGTTTATCTAGCGGGGGCCCCGGGCAGTTCTTC. It yields the protein CASSLSSGGPGQFF. J is TRBJ2-1 and V is TRBV12-3 or TRBV12-4, with 10 positions matching TRBD2. This CDR3 has 14 residues. Unmatched junction bases numbered 7, after V lost 2 bases and J lost 12 bases.

This clonotype was detected a few times. This chain uses TRBV24-1 with TRBJ2-3, with 11 positions matching TRBD2. The germline gives CDR1 KGHDR, CDR2 SFDVKD. The V gene end was trimmed by 5 bases and the J gene end by 3 bases; junction bases not matched to a gene: 12. This CDR3 region has 18 residues. The CDR3 spells CATSGSSGGASSTDTQYF. In nucleotides, the CDR3 is TGTGCCACCAGTGGTAGTAGCGGGGGGGCAAGCTCGACAGATACGCAGTATTTT.

The chain recombines TRBV6-5 with TRBJ2-7, with a possible D match to TRBD1 (6 bases). Looked up from germline, CDR1 is MNHEY and CDR2 is SVGAGI. Trimming cost V 8 bases and J 4 bases, with 18 bases left between them. The CDR3 has 14 residues. The CDR3 region is CASQRGYSGYEQYF. The CDR3 DNA sequence: TGTGCCAGCCAAAGGGGGTACTCGGGGTACGAGCAGTACTTC.

The chain links TRBV2 to TRBJ1-2; 8 bases line up with TRBD1. Germline CDR1 reads SNHLY; CDR2 reads FYNNEI. J was trimmed by 9 bases and V by 3 bases; bases with no gene match: 9. The CDR3 has 14 residues. CDR3 protein: CASSDRVTGDRYTF. In DNA, the CDR3 is TGTGCCAGCAGTGATAGGGTGACAGGGGATCGCTACACCTTC.

This clonotype has just a few counts. This CDR3 is CSARALAGELFF. The CDR3 DNA is TGCAGTGCTAGAGCCCTGGCCGGGGAGCTGTTTTTT. The V gene is TRBV20-1, the J gene TRBJ2-2; no reliable D call. The length of the CDR3 is 12 residues. Trimming pared 1 base from V and 6 bases from J, leaving 6 bases between. Germline CDR1 is DFQATT and CDR2 is SNEGSKA (reference sequence).

The rearrangement joins TRBV6-5 to TRBJ1-6, with 9 bases fitting TRBD1. The CDR3 loop spans 15 amino acids. Germline CDR1 is MNHEY and CDR2 is SVGAGI. Trimming cost V 7 bases and J 7 bases; bases outside gene matches: 8. The CDR3 nucleotides are TGTGCCAGCACCTGGAACAGGGGGCCGAATTCACCCCTCCACTTT. This sequence encodes CASTWNRGPNSPLHF.

This clonotype was detected only a few times. The V gene is TRBV3-1, the J gene TRBJ2-7, with TRBD2 identical over 8 bases. Trimming removed 0 bases from V and 6 bases from J; junction bases left unmatched: 10. The germline V gene encodes CDR1 LGHDT and CDR2 YNNKEL (reference sequence). The CDR3 spans 16 residues. The CDR3 DNA is TGTGCCAGCAGCCAAGAAGGGATAGCGGGAAGGGGCGAGCAGTACTTC. Its protein is CASSQEGIAGRGEQYF.

The chain recombines TRBV20-1 with TRBJ2-7, with a tentative D call TRBD1 (5 bases). In germline, CDR1 is DFQATT, CDR2 SNEGSKA (reference sequence). The CDR3 runs 12 residues. V shed 2 bases and J shed 5 bases, with 10 bases lying between them. The CDR3 sequence is CSARQGLDEQYF. The CDR3 DNA follows: TGCAGTGCTAGACAGGGCCTGGACGAGCAGTACTTC.

This chain connects TRBV5-1 to TRBJ2-1, with no clear D. There are 15 residues in the CDR3. Germline assignment: CDR1 SGHRS and CDR2 YFSETQ. Trimming stripped 0 bases from V and 2 bases from J, with 9 bases between. This chain's CDR3 is CASSLDAGTYNEQFF. The CDR3 DNA follows: TGCGCCAGCAGCTTGGATGCAGGTACCTACAATGAGCAGTTCTTC.

This clonotype was observed a few times. This sequence joins TRBV6-2 or TRBV6-3 and TRBJ2-7; 11 nucleotides align to TRBD2. Per the germline V gene, CDR1 is MNHEY and CDR2 is SVGEGT. The CDR3 has 16 residues. The V gene end was trimmed by 0 bases and the J gene end by 4 bases; junction bases not matched to a gene: 5. For the CDR3, the DNA is TGTGCCAGCAGTTACTCGACGACTAGCGGGAAGTACGAGCAGTACTTC. Encoded protein: CASSYSTTSGKYEQYF.

This clonotype was detected only a few times. The chain couples TRBV20-1 to TRBJ2-3; D is unresolved. The germline CDR1 and CDR2 sequences are DFQATT and SNEGSKA (reference sequence). Trimming removed 4 bases at V and 2 bases at J, with 7 bases between. This CDR3 is built from 12 residues. DNA of the CDR3: TGCAGTGCTAACGCACACACAGATACGCAGTATTTT. It codes for CSANAHTDTQYF.

This chain joins TRBV5-1 and TRBJ1-1; D remains unclear. The ends were cut back, 3 bases at V and 0 bases at J, with 12 bases in the middle. CDR1 is SGHRS and CDR2 is YFSETQ in the germline V gene. The CDR3 is made up of 15 amino acids. The CDR3 DNA is TGCGCCAGCAGCTCAGGTGGGTCCATGAACACTGAAGCTTTCTTT. Translated: CASSSGGSMNTEAFF.

This clonotype came up once. The rearrangement joins TRBV7-3 to TRBJ2-5; TRBD1 matches 7 bases. Trimming took 5 bases from V and 2 from J; bases not matched to a gene: 2. This CDR3 has 13 residues. Looked up from germline, CDR1 is SGHTA and CDR2 is FQGTGA. Written as DNA, the CDR3 is TGTGCCAGCAGCGGGACAGCACAAGAGACCCAGTACTTC. Its protein product is CASSGTAQETQYF.

This clonotype has only a few counts. This chain uses TRBV5-1 with TRBJ2-7; 10 nucleotides match TRBD1. V lost 4 bases and J lost 5; bases outside the gene matches: 9. Per the germline V gene, CDR1 is SGHRS and CDR2 is YFSETQ. CDR3 length equals 15 residues. The CDR3 bases are TGCGCCAGCAGCCCGGCGGGACAGGGGTACCACGAGCAGTACTTC. Translation gives CASSPAGQGYHEQYF.

The CDR3 protein is CSRTKDRGHNEQFF. In nucleotides, the CDR3 is TGCAGCCGCACCAAGGACAGGGGGCACAATGAGCAGTTCTTC. The rearrangement joins TRBV29-1 to TRBJ2-1; TRBD1 aligns across 11 bases. Per the germline V gene, CDR1 is SQVTM and CDR2 is ANQGSEA. This CDR3 comprises 14 residues. Trimming took 8 bases from V and 5 from J; bases not matched to a gene: 8.

V is TRBV14 and J is TRBJ2-7, with a weak D call TRBD2 (6 bases). CDR3 size: 11 residues. The germline CDR1 and CDR2 sequences are SGHDN and FVKESK. Trimming shortened V by 0 bases and J by 12 bases, and 9 bases separated the two germline ends. CDR3 bases: TGTGCCAGCAGCCAAGACGGAGGGATGTACTTC. This gives the protein CASSQDGGMYF.

The rearrangement joins TRBV19 to TRBJ1-5; 12 bases agree with TRBD1. Trimming took 3 bases from V and 6 from J; bases not matched to a gene: 6. Germline CDR1 reads LNHDA; CDR2 reads SQIVND (reference sequence). The CDR3 has 16 amino acids. As DNA, the CDR3 is TGTGCCAGTAGTATGATAGGGACAGGGGGCCGTCAGCCCCAGCATTTT. Residues: CASSMIGTGGRQPQHF.

This chain links TRBV6-5 with TRBJ2-7, with 8 bases lining up with TRBD1. The germline gives CDR1 MNHEY, CDR2 SVGAGI. The CDR3 consists of 14 residues. V lost 2 bases and J lost 4; bases outside the gene matches: 4. The CDR3 DNA reads TGTGCCAGCAGTTACAGGGACAGGATTTACGAGCAGTACTTC. Encoded protein: CASSYRDRIYEQYF.

This clonotype was seen a single time. The chain carries TRBV19 and TRBJ2-1; 9 nucleotides align to TRBD2. V was clipped by 3 bases and J by 4 bases; unmatched bases: 22. From germline, CDR1 is LNHDA and CDR2 SQIVND (reference sequence). The CDR3 runs 21 residues. CDR3 DNA sequence: TGTGCCAGTAGTATGCTCCCCACTAGCGGGTTAGGGAGTGGGTATTACAATGAGCAGTTCTTC. It translates to CASSMLPTSGLGSGYYNEQFF.

This chain joins TRBV29-1 and TRBJ2-7, with D possibly TRBD2 on 6 matching bases. V lost 0 bases and J lost 2, with 11 bases in between. CDR3 length: 14 amino acids. Germline-derived CDR1 and CDR2 are SQVTM and ANQGSEA. CDR3 nucleotides: TGCAGCGTTGAAGACCGGCGGGGAACCTACGAGCAGTACTTC. Its translation is CSVEDRRGTYEQYF.

This clonotype was counted once. This CDR3 reads CASSVTSGSLDTQYF. In DNA, the CDR3 is TGTGCCAGCAGCGTCACTAGCGGGAGCCTCGATACGCAGTATTTT. This chain connects TRBV9 to TRBJ2-3; 11 nucleotides agree with TRBD2. This CDR3 contains 15 residues. CDR1 and CDR2 from the germline V gene are SGDLS and YYNGEE. V dropped 2 bases and J dropped 6; count of bases not matched to a gene: 5. Complete variable domain (other parts from reference TRBV9 and TRBJ2-3): DSGVTQTPKHLITATGQRVTLRCSPRSGDLSVYWYQQSLDQGLQFLIQYYNGEERAKGNILERFSAQQFPDLHSELNLSSLELGDSALYFCASSVTSGSLDTQYFGPGTRLTVL.

The chain couples TRBV12-3 or TRBV12-4 to TRBJ1-2, with 7 bases aligning to TRBD1. The CDR3 totals 14 residues. V gave up 2 bases and J gave up 7 bases; unmatched junction bases: 7. CDR3 amino acids: CASSLLGGAGGYTF. In DNA form, the CDR3 reads TGTGCCAGCAGTTTACTAGGGGGCGCGGGTGGCTACACCTTC.

This clonotype was counted between two and nine times. The rearrangement joins TRBV5-4 to TRBJ1-2; D is perhaps TRBD1 (5 bases). This CDR3 region has 14 residues. Germline CDR1 and CDR2: SGHNT and YYREEE (reference sequence). V was trimmed by 0 bases and J by 10 bases, leaving 16 bases between them. DNA for the CDR3: TGTGCCAGCAGCTTGGCTGGGACCGAGCCGGCCTACACCTTC. Protein: CASSLAGTEPAYTF.